This T cell receptor beta chain was recorded in a study of cytomegalovirus exposure and HLA in healthy donors. As for the study in general: The same platform was used for the roughly 120 validation repertoires and the 650 to 800 first-cohort repertoires, a later analysis reported. Whole-study findings and limits: The classifier reportedly diagnosed cytomegalovirus status with high specificity and sensitivity. It was approximately 160 TCR beta chains that were listed as cytomegalovirus-associated. In vitro confirmation showed a few CMV-associated chains to be CMV antigen specific.

The protocol was immunoSEQ multiplex PCR, while the TCRdb copy is restricted to in-frame clones and leaves out a portion. The data hold some 130,000 clones, with roughly 79% observed a single time. Concerning this clone: Antigen unknown.

The sequenced sample consisted of PBMCs. This receptor was obtained from a man aged 25-40 years in good health and CMV-seropositive.

The CDR3 DNA is TGTGCCAGCAGTCCGACTAGCGGGGCTTCACGCACAGATACGCAGTATTTT. This encodes CASSPTSGASRTDTQYF. The chain links TRBV9 to TRBJ2-3; 11 bases are a match to TRBD2. The CDR3 runs 17 residues. Germline-derived CDR1 and CDR2 are SGDLS and YYNGEE. The junction had 9 bases not matched to a gene; V was cut back by 5 bases and J by 1 base. The variable domain in full, with the rest retrieved from reference TRBV9 and TRBJ2-3, is DSGVTQTPKHLITATGQRVTLRCSPRSGDLSVYWYQQSLDQGLQFLIQYYNGEERAKGNILERFSAQQFPDLHSELNLSSLELGDSALYFCASSPTSGASRTDTQYFGPGTRLTVL.